Included here is one T cell receptor beta chain sequence, with context. Per the study methods: Reference gene primers were amplified, and this amplification served to estimate nucleated cell counts. Produced via immunoSEQ multiplex PCR; TCRdb's table is partial and in-frame only. D and trimming were read from the DNA, whereas the V and J calls and clone size are those reported in that table. Of more than 95,000 clones listed, about 80% are singletons. The CDR3 totals 15 residues. V was trimmed by 7 bases and J by 0 bases, leaving 17 bases between them. CDR1 and CDR2 from the germline V gene are SGHRS and YFSETQ. The data were obtained in a study of blood T cell repertoires in COVID-19. For the study at large: Donors in the United States, Italy and Spain gave samples during acute or convalescent COVID-19. From T cells, B-cell-depleted T cells, or PBMCs came the material, which was cDNA or gDNA.

This receptor was identified in a man between 65 and 80 years old with active or convalescent COVID-19. The chain is built from TRBV5-1 and TRBJ2-7; maybe TRBD1 (7 bases). Sequenced input: peripheral blood. Here the CDR3 DNA reads TGCGCCAGCTCGCGACAGGGAGGTCTCTCCTACGAGCAGTACTTC. It codes for CASSRQGGLSYEQYF.